This TCR beta chain was captured by sequencing in a study of blood T cell repertoires in COVID-19. The overall study: There were acute and convalescent COVID-19 samples, and they came from the United States, Italy and Spain. T cells, B-cell-depleted T cells, or PBMCs provided the cDNA or gDNA that served as material.

This CDR3 is built from 14 residues. The germline V and J ends were trimmed by 5 bases and 3 bases, with 13 bases remaining between them. The germline gives CDR1 SGHTA, CDR2 FQGNSA. Authors' methods: Amplification with reference gene primers provided the estimates of nucleated cell counts. Profiling relied on immunoSEQ multiplex PCR, and the TCRdb table lists in-frame clones only, not all of them. V, J and clone size are taken as reported in that table, and D and trimming were inferred from the DNA itself. The sample contains over 70,000 clones, about 87% of which appear only once. The sample comprised peripheral blood. The gene calls are TRBV7-2 and TRBJ1-2; D is unclear. This receptor was obtained from an older man with acute or convalescent COVID-19. The CDR3 sequence: CASSPDNMYYGYTF. The CDR3 DNA reads TGTGCCAGCAGCCCCGACAACATGTACTATGGCTACACCTTC. Combining the CDR3 with reference TRBV7-2 and TRBJ1-2 gives the whole variable domain GAGVSQSPSNKVTEKGKDVELRCDPISGHTALYWYRQSLGQGLEFLIYFQGNSAPDKSGLPSDRFSAERTGGSVSTLTIQRTQQEDSAVYLCASSPDNMYYGYTFGSGTRLTVV.